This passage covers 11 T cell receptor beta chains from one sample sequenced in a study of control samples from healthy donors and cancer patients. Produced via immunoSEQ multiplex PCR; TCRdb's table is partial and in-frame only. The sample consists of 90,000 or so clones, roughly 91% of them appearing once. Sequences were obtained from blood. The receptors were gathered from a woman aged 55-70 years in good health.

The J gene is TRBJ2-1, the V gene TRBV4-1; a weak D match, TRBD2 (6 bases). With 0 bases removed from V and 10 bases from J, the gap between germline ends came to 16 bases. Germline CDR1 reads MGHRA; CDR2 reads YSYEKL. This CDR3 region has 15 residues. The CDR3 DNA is TGCGCCAGCAGCCAAGATTCGGGACTTGTACGAGAGCAGTTCTTC. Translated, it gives CASSQDSGLVREQFF.

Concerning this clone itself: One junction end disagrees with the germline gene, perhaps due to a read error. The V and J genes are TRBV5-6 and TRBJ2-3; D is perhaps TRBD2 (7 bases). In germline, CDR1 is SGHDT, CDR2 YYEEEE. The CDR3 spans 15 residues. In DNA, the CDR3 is TGTGCCAGCAGCTTGGGAGGGGGGGGCACGGATACGCAGTATTTT. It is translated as CASSLGGGGTDTQYF.

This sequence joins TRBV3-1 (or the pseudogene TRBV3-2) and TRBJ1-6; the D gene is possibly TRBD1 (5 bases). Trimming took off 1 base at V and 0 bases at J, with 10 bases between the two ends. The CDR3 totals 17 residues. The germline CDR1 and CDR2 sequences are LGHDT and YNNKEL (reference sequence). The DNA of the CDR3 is TGTGCCAGCAGCCAAGGACAGAGCCGCTCCTATAATTCACCCCTCCACTTT. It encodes CASSQGQSRSYNSPLHF.

CDR3 DNA sequence: TGTGCCAGCAGCTTCCCCTCCCGGCCCCAAGTCCATGAGCAGTTCTTC. Amino acids: CASSFPSRPQVHEQFF. V usage is TRBV11-2 and J usage is TRBJ2-1; D remains ambiguous. Germline loops: CDR1 SGHAT, CDR2 FQNNGV. This CDR3 contains 16 residues. Deletions cut 3 bases from V and 8 bases from J, with 20 bases between. Supplemented by reference TRBV11-2 and TRBJ2-1, the full variable domain reads EAGVAQSPRYKIIEKRQSVAFWCNPISGHATLYWYQQILGQGPKLLIQFQNNGVVDDSQLPKDRFSAERLKGVDSTLKIQPAKLEDSAVYLCASSFPSRPQVHEQFFGPGTRLTVL.

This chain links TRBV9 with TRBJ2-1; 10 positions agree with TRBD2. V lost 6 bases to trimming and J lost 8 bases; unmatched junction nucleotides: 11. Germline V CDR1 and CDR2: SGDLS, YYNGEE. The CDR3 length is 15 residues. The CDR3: CASTPGGTSVDEQFF. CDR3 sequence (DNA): TGTGCCAGCACCCCGGGCGGGACTAGCGTCGATGAGCAGTTCTTC.

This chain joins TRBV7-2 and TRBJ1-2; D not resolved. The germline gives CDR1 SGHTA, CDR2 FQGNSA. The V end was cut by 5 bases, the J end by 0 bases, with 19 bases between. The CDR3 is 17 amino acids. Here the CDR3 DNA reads TGTGCCAGCAGCGCCGACCAAGTTCGTGCACCTAACTATGGCTACACCTTC. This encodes CASSADQVRAPNYGYTF.

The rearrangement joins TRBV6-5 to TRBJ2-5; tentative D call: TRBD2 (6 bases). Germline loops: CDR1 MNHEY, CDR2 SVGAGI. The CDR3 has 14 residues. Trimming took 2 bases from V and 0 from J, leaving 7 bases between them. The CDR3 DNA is TGTGCCAGCAGTTACGGGAGGTACCAAGAGACCCAGTACTTC. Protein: CASSYGRYQETQYF.

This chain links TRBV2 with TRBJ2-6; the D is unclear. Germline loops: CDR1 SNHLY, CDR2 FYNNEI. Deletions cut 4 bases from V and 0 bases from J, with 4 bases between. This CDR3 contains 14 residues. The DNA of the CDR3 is TGTGCCAGCAGTGGATACTCTGGGGCCAACGTCCTGACTTTC. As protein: CASSGYSGANVLTF.

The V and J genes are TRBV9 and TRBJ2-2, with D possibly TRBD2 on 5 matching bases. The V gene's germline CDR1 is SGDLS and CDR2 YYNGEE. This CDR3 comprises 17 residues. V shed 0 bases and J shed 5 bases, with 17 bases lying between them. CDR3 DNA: TGTGCCAGCAGCGTAGAGTTGGATCCGAGAGGGACCGGGGAGCTGTTTTTT. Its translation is CASSVELDPRGTGELFF.

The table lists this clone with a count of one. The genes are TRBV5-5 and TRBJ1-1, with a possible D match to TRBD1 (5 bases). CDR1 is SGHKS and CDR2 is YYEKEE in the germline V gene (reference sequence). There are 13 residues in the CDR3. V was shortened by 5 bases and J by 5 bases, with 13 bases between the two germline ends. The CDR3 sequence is CASRETGGTEAFF. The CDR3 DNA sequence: TGTGCCAGCAGGGAGACGGGGGGGACTGAAGCTTTCTTT.

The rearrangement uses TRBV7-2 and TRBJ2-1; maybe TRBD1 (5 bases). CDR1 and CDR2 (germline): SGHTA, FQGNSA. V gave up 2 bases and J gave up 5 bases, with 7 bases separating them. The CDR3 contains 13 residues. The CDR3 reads CASSLQGDNEQFF. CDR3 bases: TGTGCCAGCAGCTTACAGGGCGACAATGAGCAGTTCTTC.